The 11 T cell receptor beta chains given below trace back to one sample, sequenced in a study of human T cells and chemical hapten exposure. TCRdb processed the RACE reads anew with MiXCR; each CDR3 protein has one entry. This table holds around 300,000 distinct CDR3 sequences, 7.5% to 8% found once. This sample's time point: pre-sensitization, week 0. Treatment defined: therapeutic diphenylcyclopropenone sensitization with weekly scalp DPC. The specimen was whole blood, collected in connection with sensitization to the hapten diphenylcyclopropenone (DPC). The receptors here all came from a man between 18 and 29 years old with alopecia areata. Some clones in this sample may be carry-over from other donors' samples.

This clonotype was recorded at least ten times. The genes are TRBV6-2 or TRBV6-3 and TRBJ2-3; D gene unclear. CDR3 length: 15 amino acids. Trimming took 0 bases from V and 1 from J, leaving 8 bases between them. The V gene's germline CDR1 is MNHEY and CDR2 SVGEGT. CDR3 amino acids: CASSYSMAGTDTQYF. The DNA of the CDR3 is TGTGCCAGCAGTTACTCGATGGCGGGCACAGATACGCAGTATTTT.

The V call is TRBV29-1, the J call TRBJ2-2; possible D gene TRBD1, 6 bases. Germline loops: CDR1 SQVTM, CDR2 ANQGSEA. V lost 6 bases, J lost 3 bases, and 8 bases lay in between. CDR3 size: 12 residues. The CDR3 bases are TGCAGCGTGGGGGCCGACACCGGGGAGCTGTTTTTT. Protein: CSVGADTGELFF.

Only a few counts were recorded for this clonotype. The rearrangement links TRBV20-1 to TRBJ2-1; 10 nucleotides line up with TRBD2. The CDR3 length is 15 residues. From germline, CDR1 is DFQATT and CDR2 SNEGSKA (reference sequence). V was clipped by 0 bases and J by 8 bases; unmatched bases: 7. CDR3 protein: CSARELSGGAYEQFF. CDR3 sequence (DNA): TGCAGTGCTAGAGAACTCAGCGGGGGGGCCTATGAGCAGTTCTTC.

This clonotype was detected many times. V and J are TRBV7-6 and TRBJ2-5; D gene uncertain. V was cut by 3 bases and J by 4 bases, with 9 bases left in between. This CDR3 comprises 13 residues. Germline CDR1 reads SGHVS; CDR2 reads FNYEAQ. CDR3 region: CASSLGQRETQYF. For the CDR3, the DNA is TGTGCCAGCAGCTTGGGTCAGAGAGAGACCCAGTACTTC. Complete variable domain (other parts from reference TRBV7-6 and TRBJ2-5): GAGVSQSPRYKVTKRGQDVALRCDPISGHVSLYWYRQALGQGPEFLTYFNYEAQQDKSGLPNDRFSAERPEGSISTLTIQRTEQRDSAMYRCASSLGQRETQYFGPGTRLLVL.

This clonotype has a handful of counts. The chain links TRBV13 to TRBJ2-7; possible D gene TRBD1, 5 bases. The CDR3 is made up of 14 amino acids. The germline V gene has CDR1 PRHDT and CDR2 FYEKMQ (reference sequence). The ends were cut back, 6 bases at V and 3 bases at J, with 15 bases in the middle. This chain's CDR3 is CASRVARGNYEQYF. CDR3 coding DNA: TGTGCCAGCAGGGTAGCAAGGGGCAACTACGAGCAGTACTTC.

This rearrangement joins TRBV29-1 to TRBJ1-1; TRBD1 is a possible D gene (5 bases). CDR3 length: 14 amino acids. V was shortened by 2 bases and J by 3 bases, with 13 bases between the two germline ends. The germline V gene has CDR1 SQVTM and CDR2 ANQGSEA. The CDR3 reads CSVESQGPYTEAFF. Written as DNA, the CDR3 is TGCAGCGTTGAATCGCAGGGTCCATACACTGAAGCTTTCTTT.

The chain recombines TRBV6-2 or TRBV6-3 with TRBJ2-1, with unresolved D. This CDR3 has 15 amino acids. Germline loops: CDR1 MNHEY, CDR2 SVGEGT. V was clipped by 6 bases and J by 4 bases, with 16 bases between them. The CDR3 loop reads CASSLPSTLYNEQFF. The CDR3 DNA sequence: TGTGCCAGCAGCCTCCCGAGCACTCTATACAATGAGCAGTTCTTC.

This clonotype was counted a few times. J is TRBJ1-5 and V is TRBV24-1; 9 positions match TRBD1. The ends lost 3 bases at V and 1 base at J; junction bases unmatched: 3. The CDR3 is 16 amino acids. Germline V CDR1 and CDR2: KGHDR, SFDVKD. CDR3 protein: CATSDPGQGSNQPQHF. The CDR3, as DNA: TGTGCCACCAGTGATCCGGGACAGGGAAGCAATCAGCCCCAGCATTTT.

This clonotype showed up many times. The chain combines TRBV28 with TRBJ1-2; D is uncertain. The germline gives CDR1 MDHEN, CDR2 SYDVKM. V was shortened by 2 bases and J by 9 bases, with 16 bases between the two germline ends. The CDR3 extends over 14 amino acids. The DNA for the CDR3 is TGTGCCAGCAGTTTACCCTCGTCCCCGGGGAGCTACACCTTC. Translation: CASSLPSSPGSYTF.

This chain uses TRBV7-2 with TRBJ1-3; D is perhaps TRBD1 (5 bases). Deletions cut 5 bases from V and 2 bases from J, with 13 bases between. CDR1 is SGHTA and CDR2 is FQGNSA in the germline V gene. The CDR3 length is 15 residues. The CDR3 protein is CASSRDGYTGNTIYF. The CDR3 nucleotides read TGTGCCAGCAGCCGGGACGGATACACTGGAAACACCATATATTTT.

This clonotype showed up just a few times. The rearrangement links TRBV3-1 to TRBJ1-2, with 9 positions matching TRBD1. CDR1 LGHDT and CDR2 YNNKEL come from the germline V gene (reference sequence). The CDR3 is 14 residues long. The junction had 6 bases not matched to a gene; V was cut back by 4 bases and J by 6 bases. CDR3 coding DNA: TGTGCCAGCAGCCCCTCCGACAGGGGGGATGGCTACACCTTC. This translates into CASSPSDRGDGYTF.